This T cell receptor beta chain emerged from a study of OX40 agonist ivuxolimab in advanced cancers. Turning to the study itself: Among those enrolled, mean age was 60 years (range about 23 to 79) and 75% to 90% were male. Study-level findings and limits: Certain nonresponders additionally had low normalized T-cell clonal expansion.

The table came from immunoSEQ multiplex PCR; TCRdb's copy has only in-frame clones and leaves some out. There are some 60,000 clones in the sample; nearly 85% occur only once, and about 1.9% lies in the top ten. A word on this clone: Its antigen is still unknown.

Germline CDR1 SGHTA, CDR2 FQGTGA. The CDR3 loop spans 17 amino acids. J lost 6 bases, V lost 5 bases, and 15 bases had no gene match. This receptor was obtained from an adult with an advanced solid tumor such as melanoma, head and neck, liver or kidney cancer. This sequence joins TRBV7-3 and TRBJ2-1; 8 bases align to TRBD2. The sequenced sample was CD4+ or CD8+ T cells sorted from blood, obtained in a trial of the OX40 agonist ivuxolimab. The CDR3 spells CASSPLAYSGSVNEQFF. CDR3 in DNA: TGTGCCAGCAGCCCCCTGGCTTACAGCGGGAGTGTCAATGAGCAGTTCTTC.